These T cell receptor beta chains were read from a single sample in a study of T cell repertoires in cytomegalovirus infection. TCRdb itself ran the reads through MiXCR, one entry per CDR3 protein. The sample holds around 260,000 distinct CDR3 sequences, around 8.7% seen once. The sequencing input was PBMCs. These receptors all stem from a human donor in good health (CMV status not recorded). Some clones in this sample may be carry-over from other donors' samples. CDR3s include the opening cysteine and the closing phenylalanine or tryptophan. The order of the fields is J gene, clone size, D gene, V gene, CDR3 DNA, CDR3 protein. D genes are given only for firm matches. The size field is filled for only some rows; it gives once, few, many or a size class.

TRBJ2-5,many,NA,TRBV7-2,TGTGCCAGCAGCCAATGGGGGACTCCTGGGGAGACCCAGTACTTC,CASSQWGTPGETQYF
TRBJ2-3,NA,TRBD2,TRBV28,TGTGCCAGCAGTGAAGCGGGGGGCCCCCAAGATACGCAGTATTTT,CASSEAGGPQDTQYF
TRBJ2-1,NA,TRBD2,TRBV7-2,TGTGCCAGCAGCTTAGTGGTTAGCGGGAGTTTAAATGAGCAGTTCTTC,CASSLVVSGSLNEQFF
TRBJ1-6,NA,NA,TRBV12-3/TRBV12-4,TGTGCCAGCACCGAGACGGGGAAAGGGTCACCCCTCCACTTT,CASTETGKGSPLHF
TRBJ2-7,NA,TRBD2,TRBV28,TGTGCCAGCATGCTGCTAGCGGGGGGGCCCTACGAGCAGTACTTC,CASMLLAGGPYEQYF
TRBJ2-3,many,NA,TRBV7-5,NA,CISVSEAHGTSGVTDTQYF
TRBJ2-7,few,TRBD1,TRBV12-3/TRBV12-4,TGTGCCAGCAGTTTGGAGACAGGGGGCTTTTTTTCCTACGAGCAGTACTTC,CASSLETGGFFSYEQYF
TRBJ2-1,NA,NA,TRBV29-1,TGCAGCCTGAGTATAGGTTACAATGAGCAGTTCTTC,CSLSIGYNEQFF
TRBJ1-6,many,NA,TRBV7-2,TGTGCCAGCAGCCTCCAGGGTTATAATTCACCCCTCCACTTT,CASSLQGYNSPLHF
TRBJ2-6,many,NA,TRBV14,TGTGCCAGCAGCCAGCTCTCTGGGGCCAACGTCCTGACTTTC,CASSQLSGANVLTF
TRBJ1-5,many,NA,TRBV19,TGTGCCAGTAATGGAGGGGGGTATAGCAATCAGCCCCAGCATTTT,CASNGGGYSNQPQHF
TRBJ1-1,many,NA,TRBV7-2,TGTGCCAGCAGCCGACGGGACGCAAAGAACACTGAAGCTTTCTTT,CASSRRDAKNTEAFF
TRBJ2-5,many,NA,TRBV7-8,TGTGCCAGCAGCTTTGGGACACTCCAAGAGACCCAGTACTTC,CASSFGTLQETQYF
TRBJ1-5,NA,TRBD1,TRBV6-5,TGTGCCAGCAGTTCCACAGGGGGCTGGCAGCCCCAGCATTTT,CASSSTGGWQPQHF
TRBJ1-2,few,NA,TRBV19,TGTGCCAGTAGTATAGGGGCGGGGGCTTCAGGAGGCTACACCTTC,CASSIGAGASGGYTF
TRBJ1-1,many,NA,TRBV6-1,TGTGCCAGCAAGGCAGGGATGAACACTGAAGCTTTCTTT,CASKAGMNTEAFF
TRBJ1-5,few,TRBD1,TRBV11-2,TGTGCCAGCAGCTCCCCTCCGGGACAGGGGGAAGATCAGCCCCAGCATTTT,CASSSPPGQGEDQPQHF
TRBJ1-3,many,NA,TRBV4-3,TGCGCCAGCAGCCAAGGTGCGGCCTCTGGAAACACCATATATTTT,CASSQGAASGNTIYF
TRBJ2-7,many,NA,TRBV7-8,TGTGCCAGCAGCCGCCCCAATCATTGGGAGCAGTACTTC,CASSRPNHWEQYF
TRBJ2-1,many,NA,TRBV6-2/TRBV6-3,TGTGCCAGCAGTTACGGGGGGGCCTCCTACAATGAGCAGTTCTTC,CASSYGGASYNEQFF
TRBJ1-4,NA,NA,TRBV12-3/TRBV12-4,TGTGCCAGCAGTTTAGGGCTGAGGGCCGATGAAAAACTGTTTTTT,CASSLGLRADEKLFF
TRBJ1-5,few,TRBD1,TRBV29-1,TGCAGCGTTCTACAGGGGGCCGGTCAGCCCCAGCATTTT,CSVLQGAGQPQHF
TRBJ2-4,many,NA,TRBV5-6,TGTGCCAGCAGCTTGCCAGGACGAGACATTCAGTACTTC,CASSLPGRDIQYF
TRBJ2-3,NA,NA,TRBV29-1,TGCAGCGCTCGCCCCACAGATACGCAGTATTTT,CSARPTDTQYF